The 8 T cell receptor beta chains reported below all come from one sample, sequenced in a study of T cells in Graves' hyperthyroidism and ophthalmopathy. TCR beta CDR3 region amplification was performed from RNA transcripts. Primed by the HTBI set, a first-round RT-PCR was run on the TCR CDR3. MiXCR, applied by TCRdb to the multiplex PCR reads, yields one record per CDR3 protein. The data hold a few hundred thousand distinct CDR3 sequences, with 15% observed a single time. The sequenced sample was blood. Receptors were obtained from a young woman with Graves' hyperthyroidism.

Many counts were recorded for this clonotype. The CDR3 DNA follows: TGCAGTGCTAGTCGTCAGGGAGCCAAAAACATTCAGTACTTC. This encodes CSASRQGAKNIQYF. The rearrangement links TRBV20-1 to TRBJ2-4; possible D gene TRBD1, 5 bases. From germline, CDR1 is DFQATT and CDR2 SNEGSKA (reference sequence). There are 14 residues in the CDR3. V was pared by 3 bases and J by 0 bases, with 9 bases between.

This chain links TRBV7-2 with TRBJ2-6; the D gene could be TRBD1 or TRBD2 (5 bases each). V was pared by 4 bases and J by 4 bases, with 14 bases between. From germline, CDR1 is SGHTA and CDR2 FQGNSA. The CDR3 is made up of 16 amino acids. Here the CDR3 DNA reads TGTGCCAGCAGCTGGGGACCCCCCTCCGGGGCCAACGTCCTGACTTTC. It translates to CASSWGPPSGANVLTF.

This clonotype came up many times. This CDR3 reads CASSPGVEQFF. The CDR3, as DNA: TGTGCCAGCAGTCCAGGAGTAGAGCAGTTCTTC. V usage is TRBV28 and J usage is TRBJ2-1; D unclear. The CDR3 runs to 11 residues. V shed 5 bases and J shed 10 bases, with 9 bases lying between them. Germline loops: CDR1 MDHEN, CDR2 SYDVKM.

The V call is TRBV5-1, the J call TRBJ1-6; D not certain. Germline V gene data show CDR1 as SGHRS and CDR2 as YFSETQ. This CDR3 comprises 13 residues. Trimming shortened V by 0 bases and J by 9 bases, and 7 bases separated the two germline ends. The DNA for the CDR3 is TGCGCCAGCAGCTTGGACACTATTTCACCCCTCCACTTT. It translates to CASSLDTISPLHF. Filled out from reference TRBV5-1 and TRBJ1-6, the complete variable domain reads KAGVTQTPRYLIKTRGQQVTLSCSPISGHRSVSWYQQTPGQGLQFLFEYFSETQRNKGNFPGRFSGRQFSNSRSEMNVSTLELGDSALYLCASSLDTISPLHFGNGTRLTVT.

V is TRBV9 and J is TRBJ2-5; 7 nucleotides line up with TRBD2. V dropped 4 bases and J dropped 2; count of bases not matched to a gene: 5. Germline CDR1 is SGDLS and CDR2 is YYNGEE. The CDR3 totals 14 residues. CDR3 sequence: CASSMTSSQETQYF. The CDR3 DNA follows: TGTGCCAGCAGCATGACTAGCTCGCAAGAGACCCAGTACTTC.

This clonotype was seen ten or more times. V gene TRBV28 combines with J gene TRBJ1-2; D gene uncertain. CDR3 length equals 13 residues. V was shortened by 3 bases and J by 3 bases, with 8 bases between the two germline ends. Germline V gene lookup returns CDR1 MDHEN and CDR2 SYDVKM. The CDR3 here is CASSFGSDYGYTF. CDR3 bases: TGTGCCAGCAGTTTCGGGTCGGACTATGGCTACACCTTC.

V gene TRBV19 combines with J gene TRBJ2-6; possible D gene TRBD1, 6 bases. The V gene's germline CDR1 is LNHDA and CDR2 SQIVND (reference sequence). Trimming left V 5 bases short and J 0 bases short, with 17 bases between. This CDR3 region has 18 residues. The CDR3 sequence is CASSPQGRVRSGANVLTF. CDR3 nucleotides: TGTGCCAGTAGTCCTCAGGGGCGGGTTCGCTCTGGGGCCAACGTCCTGACTTTC.

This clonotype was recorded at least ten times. CDR3 protein: CASTLRTGAYEQYF. CDR3 DNA: TGTGCCAGCACCTTGCGGACAGGGGCCTACGAGCAGTACTTC. The chain has TRBV28 and TRBJ2-7; 9 nucleotides agree with TRBD1. Germline lookup yields CDR1 MDHEN and CDR2 SYDVKM. V was pared by 7 bases and J by 2 bases, with 6 bases of the junction left unmatched. The CDR3 length is 14 residues.